Each of the 21 T cell receptor beta chains below was sequenced from the same sample in a study of Graves' ophthalmopathy and Graves' hyperthyroidism (dated by TCRdb to 2016 to 2019). TCRdb names Illumina HiSeq 2000 as the instrument used. For repertoire sequencing, TCR beta CDR3 regions were amplified from RNA transcripts. A first-round RT-PCR used HTBI primers with the Qiagen OneStep RT-PCR kit, followed by a second-round multiplex PCR, size selection and purification. In-frame beta chains were kept once TCRdb had trimmed the public reads at Q25 with fastp and called clones with MiXCR. One record per CDR3 amino acid sequence lists the most common genes and DNA. Here the sample has a few hundred thousand distinct CDR3 sequences; just under 40% occur a single time. The top ten hold about 4.1% of the sample. The specimen was peripheral blood or thyroid tissue (not recorded which). The source is an adult man with Graves' hyperthyroidism.

The sample holds many counts of this clonotype. The chain employs TRBV30 and TRBJ2-5, with TRBD1 matching over 7 bases. The CDR3 has 12 residues. Germline V CDR1 and CDR2: GTSNPN, SVGIG (reference sequence). J lost 9 bases, V lost 2 bases, and 6 bases had no gene match. CDR3: CAWSISGGAQYF. The CDR3 DNA follows: TGTGCCTGGAGTATATCAGGGGGTGCCCAGTACTTC.

This chain uses TRBV19 with TRBJ1-2; 7 bases align to TRBD1. CDR3 length: 15 residues. The germline V gene encodes CDR1 LNHDA and CDR2 SQIVND (reference sequence). The junction had 15 bases not matched to a gene; V was cut back by 7 bases and J by 7 bases. The CDR3 sequence is CASTRGQAQGSGYTF. CDR3 bases: TGTGCCAGTACCCGAGGACAGGCACAGGGAAGTGGCTACACCTTC.

Of note for this clonotype: A much larger clone differs by one base, so this may be a read error. The chain carries TRBV20-1 and TRBJ2-7; D not certain. Per the germline V gene, CDR1 is DFQATT and CDR2 is SNEGSKA (reference sequence). The CDR3 loop spans 15 amino acids. The V end lost 3 bases, the J end lost 3 bases, and 18 bases lay between the germline ends. Written as DNA, the CDR3 is TGCAGTGCTAGCAGTGCCAGGAGTTCTTACTACGAGCAGTACTTC. Translation gives CSASSARSSYYEQYF.

The chain combines TRBV29-1 with TRBJ2-6; 9 bases agree with TRBD1. This CDR3 has 14 residues. The ends lost 8 bases at V and 1 base at J; junction bases unmatched: 3. Germline values: CDR1 SQVTM, CDR2 ANQGSEA. CDR3 amino acids: CSTGGASGANVLTF. The CDR3 nucleotides read TGCAGCACAGGGGGCGCATCTGGGGCCAACGTCCTGACTTTC.

The chain joins TRBV10-2 to TRBJ2-7; D is perhaps TRBD2 (6 bases). The end of the DNA is better explained by TRBJ2-1, so the J call may be wrong. Germline lookup yields CDR1 WSHSY and CDR2 SAAADI. The CDR3 is 16 amino acids. The CDR3 reads CASSDGGATAYNEQFF. The CDR3 DNA reads TGCGCCAGCAGTGATGGCGGGGCCACGGCCTACAATGAGCAGTTCTTC.

V and J are TRBV2 and TRBJ1-4; 8 bases are shared with TRBD1. The germline V gene encodes CDR1 SNHLY and CDR2 FYNNEI. The CDR3 is 16 residues long. V was clipped by 8 bases and J by 4 bases; unmatched bases: 12. CDR3 DNA: TGTGCCAGCGAAACAGGGGGGGCGTACAGTAATGAAAAACTGTTTTTT. Protein product: CASETGGAYSNEKLFF.

The CDR3, as DNA: TGTGCCACGTTCACCGACATCCAAGAGACCCAGTACTTC. This translates into CATFTDIQETQYF. The gene calls are TRBV2 and TRBJ2-5; D gene uncertain. The CDR3 runs 13 residues. CDR1 is SNHLY, CDR2 FYNNEI, per germline. Trimming shortened V by 10 bases and J by 1 base, and 13 bases separated the two germline ends.

This clonotype was recorded at least ten times. The chain employs TRBV6-6 and TRBJ1-1, with TRBD1 as a possible D gene (5 bases). CDR3 length: 14 residues. Germline V gives CDR1 MNHNY, CDR2 SVGAGI (reference sequence). The germline V and J ends were trimmed by 6 bases and 1 base, with 12 bases remaining between them. The CDR3 reads CASSQETANTEAFF. CDR3 sequence (DNA): TGTGCCAGCAGCCAGGAGACAGCGAACACTGAAGCTTTCTTT.

The chain carries TRBV2 and TRBJ1-1; D perhaps matches TRBD1 (5 bases). Trimming shortened V by 7 bases and J by 2 bases, and 11 bases separated the two germline ends. Germline V lookup: CDR1 SNHLY, CDR2 FYNNEI. This CDR3 is 13 amino acids long. CDR3 residues: CASNSRDNTEAFF. As DNA, the CDR3 is TGTGCCAGCAACTCCAGGGATAACACTGAAGCTTTCTTT.

Notes on this clonotype: The final CDR3 position lacks the conserved phenylalanine or tryptophan, pointing to a likely read error. The chain joins TRBV20-1 to TRBJ2-7, with D hard to call. CDR3 length equals 11 residues. The germline CDR1 and CDR2 sequences are DFQATT and SNEGSKA (reference sequence). V lost 3 bases, J lost 4 bases, and 7 bases lay in between. CDR3 DNA: TGCAGTGCTAGGGACGCATACGAGCAGTACTCC. It codes for CSARDAYEQYS.

This clonotype was seen repeatedly, ten times or more. V usage is TRBV9 and J usage is TRBJ2-7; 8 nucleotides agree with TRBD1. The CDR3 runs to 15 residues. Per germline, CDR1 SGDLS and CDR2 YYNGEE. V shed 0 bases, J shed 1 base, and the junction held 3 bases outside the gene matches. CDR3 protein: CASSVGQGLSYEQYF. For the CDR3, the DNA is TGTGCCAGCAGCGTAGGACAGGGGCTATCCTACGAGCAGTACTTC.

This clonotype has a handful of counts. CDR3 sequence: CASSVFGRSRGETQYF. The CDR3 coding sequence is TGTGCCAGCAGTGTGTTTGGGAGGTCTAGAGGAGAGACCCAGTACTTC. The rearrangement uses TRBV2 and TRBJ2-5, with a tentative D call TRBD2 (6 bases). Per germline, CDR1 SNHLY and CDR2 FYNNEI. Between the trimmed V and J ends, which lost 4 bases and 4 bases, there was a span of 19 bases. This CDR3 is built from 16 residues.

V gene TRBV27 combines with J gene TRBJ1-4; a possible D gene is TRBD1 (6 bases). The CDR3 is made up of 14 amino acids. From germline, CDR1 is MNHEY and CDR2 SMNVEV (reference sequence). The V gene lost 6 bases and the J gene lost 5 bases, with 13 bases spanning the gap. The CDR3 loop reads CASRGGPRNEKLFF. Here the CDR3 DNA reads TGTGCCAGCAGGGGGGGGCCTCGAAATGAAAAACTGTTTTTT.

This clonotype was detected many times. This chain joins TRBV6-1 and TRBJ1-5, with D possibly being TRBD1 (5 bases). Germline values: CDR1 MNHNS, CDR2 SASEGT. Deletions cut 3 bases from V and 1 base from J, with 7 bases between. The CDR3 is 14 amino acids. The chain's CDR3 is CASSDKGSNQPQHF. DNA for the CDR3: TGTGCCAGCAGTGATAAGGGGAGCAATCAGCCCCAGCATTTT.

In its sample, this clonotype was seen once. Since the CDR3 does not end with the conserved phenylalanine or tryptophan, this likely comes from a read error. The chain recombines TRBV7-7 with TRBJ2-2; D is possibly TRBD1 (6 bases). The CDR3 extends over 17 amino acids. Per germline, CDR1 SSHAT and CDR2 FNYEAQ (reference sequence). The CDR3, as DNA: TGTGCTAGCAGCTTAGCTGGACAGATTTCGAACACCGGGGAGCTGTTTTCT. Protein sequence: CASSLAGQISNTGELFS.

This clonotype appeared a few times. This sequence joins TRBV20-1 and TRBJ1-2; no reliable D call. V was pared by 6 bases and J by 0 bases, with 20 bases between. CDR3 length: 16 amino acids. The germline gives CDR1 DFQATT, CDR2 SNEGSKA (reference sequence). CDR3 amino acids: CSAPNEGYRTNYGYTF. CDR3 nucleotide sequence: TGCAGTGCCCCCAATGAGGGCTACAGAACTAACTATGGCTACACCTTC.

This clonotype was seen at least ten times. The chain has TRBV9 and TRBJ1-2; D remains unclear. V shed 3 bases and J shed 2 bases, with 8 bases lying between them. CDR3 length equals 13 residues. The germline V gene encodes CDR1 SGDLS and CDR2 YYNGEE. CDR3 amino acids: CASSAAGNYGYTF. CDR3 nucleotides: TGTGCCAGCAGCGCAGCAGGAAACTATGGCTACACCTTC.

This clonotype has just a few counts. V usage is TRBV5-1 and J usage is TRBJ2-7; no firm D call. CDR1 is SGHRS, CDR2 YFSETQ, per germline. The CDR3 runs 15 residues. V lost 3 bases and J 1 base, leaving 14 bases between the germline ends. In DNA, the CDR3 is TGCGCCAGCAGCTGGACGGTAGGAGTATCCTACGAGCAGTACTTC. Translating it yields CASSWTVGVSYEQYF.

This clonotype was counted ten times or more. The J gene is TRBJ1-6, the V gene TRBV6-5; D may be TRBD1 (6 bases). V was trimmed by 2 bases and J by 6 bases, leaving 11 bases between them. Per germline, CDR1 MNHEY and CDR2 SVGAGI. CDR3 length: 15 residues. The CDR3 DNA sequence: TGTGCCAGCAGTTACGGGGGCAGGGGTAATTCACCCCTCCACTTT. Translating gives CASSYGGRGNSPLHF.

Remarks on this clonotype: A much bigger clone sits one base away, suggesting this may be a read error. This sequence joins TRBV5-6 and TRBJ1-1; D is unclear. CDR3 length: 14 amino acids. The germline V gene encodes CDR1 SGHDT and CDR2 YYEEEE. V lost 3 bases to trimming and J lost 5 bases, with 14 bases between them. The CDR3 nucleotides read TGTGCCAGCAGCTCCTTGGGTTTGGGGACTGAAGCTTTCTTT. This codes for CASSSLGLGTEAFF. The entire variable domain, with the rest obtained from reference TRBV5-6 and TRBJ1-1, is as follows: DAGVTQSPTHLIKTRGQQVTLRCSPKSGHDTVSWYQQALGQGPQFIFQYYEEEERQRGNFPDRFSGHQFPNYSSELNVNALLLGDSALYLCASSSLGLGTEAFFGQGTRLTVV.

V is TRBV12-3 or TRBV12-4 and J is TRBJ2-5; 11 nucleotides match TRBD1. V gave up 5 bases and J gave up 4 bases; unmatched junction bases: 6. This CDR3 has 15 residues. The chain's CDR3 is CASSAGQGAGETQYF. The CDR3 DNA is TGTGCCAGCAGTGCCGGACAGGGGGCAGGAGAGACCCAGTACTTC.